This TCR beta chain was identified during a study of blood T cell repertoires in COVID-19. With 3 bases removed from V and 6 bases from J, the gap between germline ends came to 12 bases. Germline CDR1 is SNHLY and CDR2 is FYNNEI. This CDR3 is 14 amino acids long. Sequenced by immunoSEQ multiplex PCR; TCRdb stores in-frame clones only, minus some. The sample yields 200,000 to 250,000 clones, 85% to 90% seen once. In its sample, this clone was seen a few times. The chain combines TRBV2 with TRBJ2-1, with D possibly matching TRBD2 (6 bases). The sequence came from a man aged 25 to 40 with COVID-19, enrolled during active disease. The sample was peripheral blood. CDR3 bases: TGTGCCAGCAGTGAGACTAGTAGGCGCAATGAGCAGTTCTTC. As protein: CASSETSRRNEQFF.